The entry that follows covers one TCR beta chain sequence. Antigen: not known. Generated by immunoSEQ multiplex PCR, the TCRdb table keeps only in-frame clones and is missing some. The top ten clones hold 4% to 6% of a sample with around 120,000 clones, more than 85% of them seen once. The data originate from a study of T cell responses to AZD1222 COVID-19 vaccine. Study findings and constraints: Repertoires were obtained only post-peak T cell response. Baseline serology detected seropositivity in only six or seven AZD1222 recipients. Increases in Spike-specific TCR breadth and depth were seen after two AZD1222 doses. Regions 160-218 and 743-854 held dominance among vaccine-associated CD4 TCRs, which spanned spike.

CDR3 length: 13 amino acids. The germline V gene has CDR1 SNHLY and CDR2 FYNNEI. V lost 6 bases to trimming and J lost 3 bases; unmatched junction nucleotides: 5. This clonotype was obtained from an adult who received the AZD1222 COVID-19 vaccine. The source was peripheral blood, collected 28 days after the second AZD1222 dose. This chain links TRBV2 with TRBJ2-7; 7 nucleotides match TRBD1. The CDR3 sequence is CASRAGDSYEQYF. Here the CDR3 DNA reads TGTGCCAGCAGGGCCGGGGACAGCTACGAGCAGTACTTC.